Presented here are 26 T cell receptor beta chains from one specimen sequenced in a study of CD8+ T cells in alopecia areata. Extraction of RNA preceded its reverse transcription into cDNA, which served as the sequencing template. This table comes from immunoSEQ multiplex PCR, and its TCRdb copy is limited to in-frame clones, with some not included. The sample contains tens of thousands of clones, around 49% of which appear only once. Sequencing used CD8+ T cells sorted from blood, obtained at week 0. Receptors originate from a human donor with alopecia areata.

V and J are TRBV2 and TRBJ2-3; no clear D. V was trimmed by 8 bases and J by 5 bases, leaving 5 bases between them. The CDR3 is 10 residues long. Germline CDR1 reads SNHLY; CDR2 reads FYNNEI. The DNA for the CDR3 is TGTGCCAGCGTACTAGATACGCAGTATTTT. Residues: CASVLDTQYF.

In this sample, this clone turned up a few times. This may be a read error: a much more frequent sequence differs by one nucleotide. Other DNA sequences from this sample encode an identical CDR3 as well. The CDR3 sequence is CASSPGLAGAYEQYF. The CDR3 DNA follows: TGCGCCAGCAGCCCGGGACTAGCGGGGGCCTACGAGCAGTACTTC. The chain uses TRBV4-1 and TRBJ2-7, with 14 bases matching TRBD2. Germline assignment: CDR1 MGHRA and CDR2 YSYEKL. With 4 bases clipped from V and 2 bases from J, the junction kept 1 base outside the gene matches. The CDR3 runs to 15 residues.

Notes on this clone: The junction departs from the called germline gene at one end, perhaps through a read error. This CDR3 reads CASSLVLAGDSHEQYF. CDR3 in DNA: TGTGCCAGCAGCTTGGTGCTAGCGGGAGACTCCCACGAGCAGTACTTC. The chain is built from TRBV5-4 and TRBJ2-5; TRBD2 matches 10 bases. The end of the DNA aligns better with TRBJ2-7, so the J call may be wrong. This CDR3 has 16 amino acids. From germline, CDR1 is SGHNT and CDR2 YYREEE (reference sequence).

The rearrangement links TRBV30 to TRBJ2-5, with TRBD1 identical over 10 bases. V trimming: 0 bases; J trimming: 3 bases; junction bases outside the gene matches: 4. Germline assignment: CDR1 GTSNPN and CDR2 SVGIG (reference sequence). This CDR3 spans 15 amino acids. This chain's CDR3 is CAWSVRDRGKETQYF. The CDR3 DNA sequence: TGTGCCTGGAGTGTGAGGGACAGGGGAAAAGAGACCCAGTACTTC.

The CDR3 loop is CASSLGDGLAGVSYEQYF. The CDR3 region has the DNA TGTGCCAGCAGCTTGGGGGACGGACTAGCGGGAGTCTCCTACGAGCAGTACTTC. The chain combines TRBV7-9 with TRBJ2-7; the match to TRBD2 covers 13 bases. V lost 3 bases, J lost 0 bases, and 8 bases stayed unmatched. The germline gives CDR1 SEHNR, CDR2 FQNEAQ (reference sequence). The CDR3 has 18 residues.

The sample holds a few counts of this clone. V gene TRBV7-9 combines with J gene TRBJ2-1; D possibly corresponds to TRBD2 (6 bases). Per germline, CDR1 SEHNR and CDR2 FQNEAQ (reference sequence). Deletions cut 6 bases from V and 5 bases from J, with 11 bases between. The CDR3 sequence is 13 residues long. The chain's CDR3 is CASSVREDNEQFF. CDR3 coding DNA: TGTGCCAGCAGTGTGCGGGAAGACAATGAGCAGTTCTTC.

This clone was seen a handful of times. The chain employs TRBV28 and TRBJ2-7; TRBD1 aligns across 8 bases. Germline V gives CDR1 MDHEN, CDR2 SYDVKM. This CDR3 spans 13 amino acids. V lost 10 bases, J lost 6 bases, and 11 bases stayed unmatched. CDR3 coding DNA: TGTGCCACAACCGTAGACAGGGGAGGCGAGCAGTACTTC. It translates to CATTVDRGGEQYF.

This clone occurred a few times. The chain is built from TRBV5-1 and TRBJ1-1; unclear D gene. In germline, CDR1 is SGHRS, CDR2 YFSETQ. V lost 1 base to trimming and J lost 3 bases, with 7 bases between them. The CDR3 totals 13 residues. The CDR3 region has the DNA TGCGCCAGCAGCTTGTACAGATACACTGAAGCTTTCTTT. It translates to CASSLYRYTEAFF.

This clone was observed a handful of times. The chain joins TRBV29-1 to TRBJ2-7; 9 positions agree with TRBD1. The CDR3 spans 11 residues. Unmatched junction bases numbered 2, after V lost 6 bases and J lost 5 bases. The germline V gene has CDR1 SQVTM and CDR2 ANQGSEA. The CDR3 sequence: CSVDRGDEQYF. The CDR3 DNA reads TGCAGCGTAGACAGGGGGGACGAGCAGTACTTC.

The chain uses TRBV29-1 and TRBJ2-5, with a weak D call TRBD1 (6 bases). The CDR3 has 13 residues. V gave up 4 bases and J gave up 0 bases, with 9 bases separating them. Germline V gene lookup returns CDR1 SQVTM and CDR2 ANQGSEA. CDR3 DNA: TGCAGCGTTGTAAGGGGGTACCAAGAGACCCAGTACTTC. Residues: CSVVRGYQETQYF.

This clone was observed a handful of times. This chain links TRBV5-1 with TRBJ2-5; no firm D call. CDR3 length equals 13 residues. Per the germline V gene, CDR1 is SGHRS and CDR2 is YFSETQ. V was pared by 0 bases and J by 3 bases, with 6 bases between. This CDR3 reads CASSLVPEETQYF. For the CDR3, the DNA is TGCGCCAGCAGCTTGGTGCCCGAAGAGACCCAGTACTTC.

The chain is built from TRBV29-1 and TRBJ2-5, with TRBD1 as a possible D gene (6 bases). The germline V and J ends were trimmed by 0 bases and 4 bases, with 9 bases remaining between them. Germline values: CDR1 SQVTM, CDR2 ANQGSEA. CDR3 length: 13 residues. The CDR3 nucleotides read TGCAGCGTTGAAGAGGGGGCTGGAGAGACCCAGTACTTC. Its translation is CSVEEGAGETQYF. Filled out from reference TRBV29-1 and TRBJ2-5, the complete variable domain reads SAVISQKPSRDICQRGTSLTIQCQVDSQVTMMFWYRQQPGQSLTLIATANQGSEATYESGFVIDKFPISRPNLTFSTLTVSNMSPEDSSIYLCSVEEGAGETQYFGPGTRLLVL.

The V call is TRBV7-2, the J call TRBJ2-2; D could derive from TRBD1 or TRBD2 (5 bases each). Trimming cost V 7 bases and J 0 bases, with 12 bases left between them. Per the germline V gene, CDR1 is SGHTA and CDR2 is FQGNSA. This CDR3 is 15 amino acids long. CDR3 nucleotides: TGTGCCAGCACAACCGGGACCACGAACACCGGGGAGCTGTTTTTT. Its translation: CASTTGTTNTGELFF.

CDR3 loop: CAWSARGSGANVLTF. CDR3 sequence (DNA): TGTGCCTGGAGTGCCCGCGGTTCTGGGGCCAACGTCCTGACTTTC. The chain links TRBV30 to TRBJ2-6, with D unclear. Germline CDR1 GTSNPN, CDR2 SVGIG (reference sequence). This CDR3 region has 15 residues. Trimming shortened V by 1 base and J by 1 base, and 8 bases separated the two germline ends.

This clone was seen a few times. The CDR3, as DNA: TGTGCCTGGAGTGCCGGGACTAGCGCCTACGAGCAGTACTTC. This gives the protein CAWSAGTSAYEQYF. The genes are TRBV30 and TRBJ2-7, with 10 bases matching TRBD2. Germline V gives CDR1 GTSNPN, CDR2 SVGIG (reference sequence). There are 14 residues in the CDR3. Losses at the gene ends were 1 base for V and 2 bases for J; bases not matched to a gene: 2.

This clone came up a few times. V and J are TRBV18 and TRBJ2-7; the match to TRBD1 covers 7 bases. The junction had 5 bases not matched to a gene; V was cut back by 3 bases and J by 6 bases. The CDR3 loop spans 13 amino acids. The germline gives CDR1 KGHSH, CDR2 LQKENI. CDR3 bases: TGTGCCAGCTCACCTCGCGACAGGGCCGAGCAGTACTTC. Protein sequence: CASSPRDRAEQYF.

This clone was found a few times. The chain couples TRBV5-1 to TRBJ2-7; maybe TRBD1 (6 bases). With 2 bases removed from V and 5 bases from J, the gap between germline ends came to 20 bases. CDR1 and CDR2 from the germline V gene are SGHRS and YFSETQ. The CDR3 length is 16 residues. CDR3 DNA: TGCGCCAGCAGCTTCACCCCCAGGGGAATTGTGGACGAGCAGTACTTC. Translated: CASSFTPRGIVDEQYF. Together with reference TRBV5-1 and TRBJ2-7, the CDR3 gives the full variable domain: KAGVTQTPRYLIKTRGQQVTLSCSPISGHRSVSWYQQTPGQGLQFLFEYFSETQRNKGNFPGRFSGRQFSNSRSEMNVSTLELGDSALYLCASSFTPRGIVDEQYFGPGTRLTVT.

V and J are TRBV25-1 and TRBJ2-5; no definite D call. Germline CDR1 reads MGHDK; CDR2 reads SYGVNS. The CDR3 sequence is 13 residues long. The V and J ends lost 7 bases and 5 bases respectively, with 14 bases between them. The CDR3: CASTWVGRETQYF. The CDR3 region has the DNA TGTGCCAGCACCTGGGTAGGCCGGGAGACCCAGTACTTC.

In nucleotides, the CDR3 is TGTGCCACCAGCAGAGTCGGACTAGCATCAGAGACCCAGTACTTC. Translation gives CATSRVGLASETQYF. The V and J genes are TRBV15 and TRBJ2-5; 8 nucleotides match TRBD2. CDR3 size: 15 residues. The V and J ends lost 1 base and 4 bases, in that order; junction bases with no gene match: 5. Per the germline V gene, CDR1 is LNHNV and CDR2 is YYDKDF (reference sequence).

The rearrangement uses TRBV4-3 and TRBJ1-2; possible D gene TRBD1, 5 bases. With 4 bases removed from V and 0 bases from J, the gap between germline ends came to 9 bases. This CDR3 has 14 amino acids. Germline V gene data show CDR1 as LGHNA and CDR2 as YSLEER. DNA for the CDR3: TGCGCCAGCAGCCCATCGGGGGCTAACTATGGCTACACCTTC. This sequence encodes CASSPSGANYGYTF.

V is TRBV7-3 and J is TRBJ2-2; TRBD1 matches 9 bases. The ends lost 1 base at V and 2 bases at J; junction bases unmatched: 8. The germline CDR1 and CDR2 sequences are SGHTA and FQGTGA. The CDR3 extends over 18 amino acids. DNA for the CDR3: TGTGCCAGCAGCTTAAAACACTCGGACAGGGGAAACACCGGGGAGCTGTTTTTT. Amino acid sequence: CASSLKHSDRGNTGELFF.

This chain uses TRBV13 with TRBJ1-1; 7 positions agree with TRBD1. Germline V gene sequence: CDR1 PRHDT, CDR2 FYEKMQ (reference sequence). The CDR3 contains 13 residues. Unmatched junction bases numbered 5, after V lost 5 bases and J lost 5 bases. The CDR3 here is CASSLDRATEAFF. The CDR3, as DNA: TGTGCCAGCAGCCTTGACAGGGCGACTGAAGCTTTCTTT.

For the CDR3, the DNA is TGTGCCAGCAGCTCCCGGACCTTACTACCGGTAGATACGCAGTATTTT. It codes for CASSSRTLLPVDTQYF. The V call is TRBV7-2, the J call TRBJ2-3; D is uncertain. This CDR3 contains 16 residues. V lost 4 bases, J lost 5 bases, and 19 bases lay in between. Germline V CDR1 and CDR2: SGHTA, FQGNSA.

This clone was counted only a few times. The V and J genes are TRBV5-1 and TRBJ2-7; 8 positions match TRBD2. Germline V gene sequence: CDR1 SGHRS, CDR2 YFSETQ. J was trimmed by 3 bases and V by 4 bases; bases with no gene match: 9. This CDR3 comprises 15 residues. The CDR3 nucleotides are TGCGCCAGCAGCGACGTGGAGACTAGCGTCTACGAGCAGTACTTC. Its protein is CASSDVETSVYEQYF.

The CDR3 DNA sequence: TGTGCCAGCAGTGCGAACGGCGAGCAGTACTTC. It is translated as CASSANGEQYF. The J gene is TRBJ2-7, the V gene TRBV28; D remains unclear. The V gene lost 5 bases and the J gene lost 6 bases, with 8 bases spanning the gap. The CDR3 is 11 residues long. The germline V gene encodes CDR1 MDHEN and CDR2 SYDVKM.

This chain links TRBV27 with TRBJ2-6; no clear D. Trimming stripped 0 bases from V and 4 bases from J, with 7 bases between. The V gene's germline CDR1 is MNHEY and CDR2 SMNVEV (reference sequence). There are 15 residues in the CDR3. CDR3 coding DNA: TGTGCCAGCAGTTTATCGTACTCGGGGGCCAACGTCCTGACTTTC. Protein product: CASSLSYSGANVLTF.